The rows below give T cell receptor beta chains drawn from one sample of a study of blood T cell repertoires in COVID-19. Repertoires were generated with immunoSEQ multiplex PCR, while TCRdb's copy carries only in-frame clones and drops some. The table has fewer than 150,000 clones, 90% seen once; the top ten hold about 3.8%. Source material: peripheral blood. These receptors were obtained from an older woman with COVID-19, enrolled during active disease. The CDR3 runs from the conserved cysteine through the conserved F or W. Each record gives: J gene, D gene, V gene, clone size, CDR3 DNA, CDR3 protein. A D gene is named only where the DNA matches it firmly. Part of the rows lack a size; the others show once, few, many or a class for expanded clones.

TRBJ2-7 | - | TRBV19 | - | TGTGCCAGTAGTATCTTGGCTGGGAGGCAGGGCCACGAGCAGTACTTC | CASSILAGRQGHEQYF
TRBJ1-4 | - | TRBV7-9 | - | TGTGCCAGCAGTCTCACAGTGAATGAAAAACTGTTTTTT | CASSLTVNEKLFF
TRBJ2-3 | TRBD2 | TRBV7-8 | - | TGTGCCAGCAGTCAGCGGGTGTTTTCGACTAGCGGGTATAGCACAGATACGCAGTATTTT | CASSQRVFSTSGYSTDTQYF
TRBJ1-2 | TRBD1 | TRBV4-1 | once | TGCGCCAGCAGCCCCAAGACCGGGACAGGGTATGGCTACACCTTC | CASSPKTGTGYGYTF
TRBJ1-2 | - | TRBV5-1 | - | TGCGCCAGCAGCTTGCACAGGGATGGTGGCTACACCTTC | CASSLHRDGGYTF
TRBJ1-1 | - | TRBV7-8 | - | TGTGCCAGCAGCTTAGGCGAGGGAAACACTGAAGCTTTCTTT | CASSLGEGNTEAFF
TRBJ1-1 | - | TRBV7-8 | - | TGTGCCAGCAGCTTAAGAGGGAGGGGTCTCACTGAAGCTTTCTTT | CASSLRGRGLTEAFF
TRBJ2-2 | - | TRBV19 | - | TGTGCCAGTAGTTTATTACAGAACCGAGGGACCGGGGAGCTGTTTTTT | CASSLLQNRGTGELFF
TRBJ1-4 | - | TRBV3-1/TRBV3-2 | - | TGTGCCAGCAGCCACCGGACAGACTATAATGAAAAACTGTTTTTT | CASSHRTDYNEKLFF
TRBJ1-4 | - | TRBV4-3 | - | TGCGCCAGCAGTCGAATTGGGGGGACGGGGAATGAAAAACTGTTTTTT | CASSRIGGTGNEKLFF
TRBJ1-2 | TRBD1 | TRBV15 | - | TGTGCCACCAGCAGGGACAGGCGAAACTATGGCTACACCTTC | CATSRDRRNYGYTF
TRBJ1-2 | - | TRBV3-1/TRBV3-2 | - | TGTGCCAGCAGCCAAGATTTCGGGGGTATGGTAGGTGGACTCTTCTATGGCTACACCTTC | CASSQDFGGMVGGLFYGYTF
TRBJ2-1 | - | TRBV27 | - | TGTGCCAGCAGGACTTCAGGGAGGACCTCCTACAATGAGCAGTTCTTC | CASRTSGRTSYNEQFF
TRBJ1-2 | - | TRBV7-9 | once | TGTGCCAGCACCCCAAACGGGGGGCCGTACTATGGCTACACCTTC | CASTPNGGPYYGYTF
TRBJ2-2 | - | TRBV2 | - | TGTGCCAGCAGCCTGACATCGGTTGGGACCGGGGAGCTGTTTTTT | CASSLTSVGTGELFF
TRBJ2-1 | TRBD2 | TRBV12-5 | once | TGTGCTAGTGGACTAGCGGGGGGGGATGAGCAGTTCTTC | CASGLAGGDEQFF
TRBJ2-5 | TRBD1 | TRBV5-4 | - | TGTGCCAGCAGCGGGGGGACAGGACCACGGGAGACCCAGTACTTC | CASSGGTGPRETQYF
TRBJ2-2 | - | TRBV19 | once | TGTGCCAGTAGTGCGCAGGGACTGACTACCGGGGAGCTGTTTTTT | CASSAQGLTTGELFF
TRBJ2-2 | - | TRBV19 | - | TGTGCCAGTAAGGCCTGGAGGGCTAGAACCGGGGAGCTGTTTTTT | CASKAWRARTGELFF
TRBJ2-5 | TRBD1 | TRBV9 | - | TGTGCCAGCAGCGTAGTACCGACAGGGAAAGAGACCCAGTACTTC | CASSVVPTGKETQYF
TRBJ1-2 | TRBD1 | TRBV5-1 | - | TGCGCCAGCAGCTTGGGTGTTCCGGGACAGGGACCGTCGTGGTTCTACACCTTC | CASSLGVPGQGPSWFYTF
TRBJ2-7 | - | TRBV6-5 | - | TGTGCCAGCACGGGGGTTGGCAACGAGCAGTACTTC | CASTGVGNEQYF
TRBJ2-1 | TRBD1 | TRBV7-2 | - | TGTGCCAGCAGCTTATCAGGGGGCTCCTACAATGAGCAGTTCTTC | CASSLSGGSYNEQFF
TRBJ2-7 | - | TRBV7-6 | - | TGTGCCAGCAGCTCACACCCCGCGGTCCGTTTAGACGAGCAGTACTTC | CASSSHPAVRLDEQYF
TRBJ2-7 | - | TRBV6-5 | - | TGTGCCAGCAAAGACAGACGCTCCTACGAGCAGTACTTC | CASKDRRSYEQYF
TRBJ1-1 | TRBD1 | TRBV11-2 | - | TGTGCCAGCAGCATACAGGGGGCCACTGAAGCTTTCTTT | CASSIQGATEAFF
TRBJ1-2 | - | TRBV3-1/TRBV3-2 | - | TGTGCCAGCAGCCAGGGAGGTCCCTATGGCTACACCTTC | CASSQGGPYGYTF
TRBJ2-4 | TRBD2 | TRBV20-1 | - | TGCAGTGCTAGTCGGGCTAGCGGGACCAAAAACATTCAGTACTTC | CSASRASGTKNIQYF
TRBJ1-1 | - | TRBV3-1/TRBV3-2 | - | TGTGCCAGCAGCCAAGATCTTAGGCGGATGAACACTGAAGCTTTCTTT | CASSQDLRRMNTEAFF
TRBJ2-2 | TRBD1 | TRBV5-4 | - | TGTGCCAGCAGGGCCGGGACAGGGGGTTTGAACACCGGGGAGCTGTTTTTT | CASRAGTGGLNTGELFF
TRBJ1-2 | TRBD1 | TRBV20-1 | - | TGCAGTGCGCGATTAGGGGGCGGCTACACCTTC | CSARLGGGYTF
TRBJ2-7 | - | TRBV5-1 | - | TGCGCCAGCAGCTTCGAGGGCAGGGGAACCTACGAGCAGTACTTC | CASSFEGRGTYEQYF